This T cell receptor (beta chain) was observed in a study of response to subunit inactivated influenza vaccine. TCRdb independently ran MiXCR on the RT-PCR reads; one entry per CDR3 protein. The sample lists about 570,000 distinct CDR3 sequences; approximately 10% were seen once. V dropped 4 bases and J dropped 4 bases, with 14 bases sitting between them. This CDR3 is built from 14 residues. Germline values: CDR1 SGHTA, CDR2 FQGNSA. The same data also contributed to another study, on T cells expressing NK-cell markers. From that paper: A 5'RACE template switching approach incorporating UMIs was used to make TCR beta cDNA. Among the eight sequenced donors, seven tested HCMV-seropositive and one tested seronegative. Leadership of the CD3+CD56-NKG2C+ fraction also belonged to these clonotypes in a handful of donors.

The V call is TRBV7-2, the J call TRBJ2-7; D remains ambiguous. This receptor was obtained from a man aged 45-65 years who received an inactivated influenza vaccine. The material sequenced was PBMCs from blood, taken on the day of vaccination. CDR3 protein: CASSYPGQYYEQYF. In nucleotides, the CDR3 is TGTGCCAGCAGCTATCCGGGCCAATATTACGAGCAGTACTTC.